In its sample, the clone carrying this T cell receptor (beta chain) was seen many times. Its antigen is currently unknown. Amplification of TCR beta CDR3 regions used RNA as the template. With the HTBI primer set, the TCR CDR3 went through a first round of RT-PCR. TCRdb re-called the multiplex PCR reads through MiXCR, storing one row per CDR3 protein. The table lists some 510,000 distinct CDR3 sequences, under 25% of them singletons, with less than 30% in the top ten. Not enrolled were patients with uncontrolled infection, other autoimmune disease, pregnancy or lactation. This record belongs to a study of T cells in Graves' hyperthyroidism and ophthalmopathy. About the research overall: Peripheral blood was taken when the disease was first diagnosed, before any treatment began.

The CDR3 spans 12 residues. Per germline, CDR1 SEHNR and CDR2 FQNEAQ (reference sequence). V lost 4 bases to trimming and J lost 5 bases, with 8 bases between them. Study results and limitations: Most thyroid clonotypes expanded above 0.001 appeared in blood too. The model's output predicted ophthalmopathy at a median of roughly 6 months prior to onset.

The chain couples TRBV7-9 to TRBJ2-5, with no clear D. The sequenced sample was blood. The TCR sequence derives from a man younger than 30 with Graves' hyperthyroidism. CDR3 DNA sequence: TGTGCCAGCAGCTCCCCGGAGGAGACCCAGTACTTC. It yields the protein CASSSPEETQYF. Based on the CDR3 plus reference TRBV7-9 and TRBJ2-5, the full variable domain is DTGVSQNPRHKITKRGQNVTFRCDPISEHNRLYWYRQTLGQGPEFLTYFQNEAQLEKSRLLSDRFSAERPKGSFSTLEIQRTEQGDSAMYLCASSSPEETQYFGPGTRLLVL.